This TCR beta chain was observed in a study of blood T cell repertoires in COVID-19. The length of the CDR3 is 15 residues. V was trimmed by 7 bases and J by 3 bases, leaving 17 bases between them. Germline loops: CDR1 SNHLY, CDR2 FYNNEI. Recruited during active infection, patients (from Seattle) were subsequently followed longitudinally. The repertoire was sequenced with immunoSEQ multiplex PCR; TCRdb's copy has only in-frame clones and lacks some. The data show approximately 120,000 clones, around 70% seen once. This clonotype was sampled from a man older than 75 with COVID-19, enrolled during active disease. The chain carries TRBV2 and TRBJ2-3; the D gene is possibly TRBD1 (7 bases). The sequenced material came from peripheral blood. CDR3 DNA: TGTGCCAGCACCTCCGAGTCAGGGGGGACAGATACGCAGTATTTT. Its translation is CASTSESGGTDTQYF.